The table lists the clone carrying this TCR beta chain with many counts. CDR3 length: 14 residues. The germline gives CDR1 DFQATT, CDR2 SNEGSKA (reference sequence). J was trimmed by 2 bases and V by 6 bases; bases with no gene match: 9. The sample comes from a study of regulatory T cells in long-lasting Graves disease. Arm-PCR of CDR3 regions with iRepertoire HTBI primers generated TCR beta libraries. A single record per CDR3 protein comes from TCRdb applying MiXCR to the multiplex PCR reads. This table holds around 500,000 distinct CDR3 sequences, roughly 16% found once. Time point indicated: newly diagnosed GD, antithyroid drugs for less than 3 months. RNA isolated from PBMCs was used to make the TCR library. These data were likewise used in another study, on T cells in Graves' hyperthyroidism and ophthalmopathy. That paper states: Diagnosing involved the use of clinical symptoms, serum thyroxine and TRAb, thyroid ultrasound and orbital computed tomography.

The receptor comes from a woman aged 35-60 years with Graves disease. The source was peripheral blood mononuclear cells (PBMCs), collected at new diagnosis, from a patient treated with antithyroid drugs. The rearrangement uses TRBV20-1 and TRBJ2-7; 8 bases map to TRBD1. CDR3: CSALPDRGTYEQYF. The DNA for the CDR3 is TGCAGTGCCCTCCCCGACAGGGGCACCTACGAGCAGTACTTC.